Ten or more counts support the clone carrying this T cell receptor (beta chain). Its specificity is unknown. The data are from a study of regulatory T cells in long-lasting Graves disease. Arm-PCR with iRepertoire HTBI primers amplified the CDR3 regions for these TCR beta libraries. Original processing notes: Identification yielded about 66 TRBV and more than 12 TRBJ segments across samples. Using its own MiXCR run on the multiplex PCR reads, TCRdb lists one record per CDR3 protein. In this record, the V and J calls reflect TCRdb's handling and not the investigators' own analysis. The table lists about 470,000 distinct CDR3 sequences, 20% to 25% of them singletons. Study outcomes and limitations: Patients with persistent disease shared roughly 3,000 public clonotypes, outpacing the roughly 870 shared by new patients.

Time point here: persistent/refractory GD, antithyroid drugs over 5 years with positive TRAb. PBMC-extracted RNA yielded the TCR library. The sequence was collected from a female donor with Graves disease. Sequences were derived from peripheral blood mononuclear cells (PBMCs), sampled when the disease was refractory, from a patient treated with antithyroid drugs.

The CDR3: CASSEGGTLSNQPQHF. The CDR3 DNA sequence: TGTGCCAGCAGTGAAGGAGGGACCTTAAGCAATCAGCCCCAGCATTTT. The chain uses TRBV6-1 and TRBJ1-5; TRBD1 is a possible D gene (5 bases). The CDR3 is 16 amino acids. CDR1 and CDR2 from the germline V gene are MNHNS and SASEGT. Deletions cut 1 base from V and 1 base from J, with 11 bases between.